This T cell receptor beta chain was observed in a study of long-term antiretroviral therapy in people with HIV. Version v3.0 of the immunoSEQ assay was performed at survey level. Profiled with immunoSEQ multiplex PCR; TCRdb holds only in-frame clones, not every one. This sample yields roughly 25,000 clones, of which about 92% are seen a single time; around 9.6% belongs to the top ten. Germline V gene lookup returns CDR1 MNHEY and CDR2 SVGAGI. The J segment lost 5 bases and the V segment lost 2 bases, leaving 7 bases of the junction unmatched. The CDR3 sequence is 15 residues long. This sequence joins TRBV6-5 and TRBJ2-5, with 8 positions matching TRBD1. This clonotype was sampled from a middle-aged woman with HIV. Sample: unsorted PBMCs, taken 7.6 years after starting antiretroviral therapy. This CDR3 reads CASSYPGTGVETQYF. The CDR3 bases are TGTGCCAGCAGTTACCCCGGGACAGGAGTGGAGACCCAGTACTTC.